Each of the 8 T cell receptor beta chains below was sequenced from the same sample in a study of T-cell memory formation after mild COVID-19. TCRdb independently ran MiXCR on the 5' RACE reads; one entry per CDR3 protein. Among a few hundred thousand distinct CDR3 sequences listed, 20% to 25% were seen once. The sequenced sample consisted of PBMCs or a T cell subset sorted from them (not recorded which). These receptor sequences come from a man between 18 and 35 years old who had mild COVID-19 (a few samples of this study predate the infection). Cell type and time point are not known.

This rearrangement joins TRBV20-1 to TRBJ1-1, with D possibly being TRBD1 (6 bases). Per germline, CDR1 DFQATT and CDR2 SNEGSKA (reference sequence). The V gene lost 0 bases and the J gene lost 0 bases, with 17 bases spanning the gap. This CDR3 has 17 amino acids. For the CDR3, the DNA is TGCAGTGCTAGAGATTGGACCGGGACAAGTATGAACACTGAAGCTTTCTTT. Protein sequence: CSARDWTGTSMNTEAFF.

This chain joins TRBV7-2 and TRBJ2-4; D is tentatively TRBD1 or TRBD2 (6 bases each). The CDR3 is made up of 14 amino acids. CDR1 is SGHTA and CDR2 is FQGNSA in the germline V gene. V was pared by 2 bases and J by 7 bases, with 12 bases between. The CDR3 is CASSLWGAQNIQYF. The CDR3 bases are TGTGCCAGCAGCTTATGGGGGGCGCAGAACATTCAGTACTTC.

This clonotype was observed a handful of times. This rearrangement joins TRBV4-1 to TRBJ1-5, with TRBD1 as a possible D gene (5 bases). V lost 1 base and J 7 bases, leaving 14 bases between the germline ends. This CDR3 contains 15 residues. Germline V gene data show CDR1 as MGHRA and CDR2 as YSYEKL. CDR3 loop: CASSQGGGWEQPQHF. DNA of the CDR3: TGCGCCAGCAGCCAAGGTGGGGGTTGGGAGCAGCCCCAGCATTTT.

This clonotype was observed many times. The chain joins TRBV7-2 to TRBJ1-6, with D maybe TRBD1 (5 bases). V was pared by 5 bases and J by 5 bases, with 13 bases between. CDR1 is SGHTA and CDR2 is FQGNSA in the germline V gene. The CDR3 consists of 15 residues. The CDR3 loop reads CASSRSGTDNSPLHF. The CDR3 DNA is TGTGCCAGCAGCCGATCTGGGACGGATAATTCACCCCTCCACTTT.

The chain carries TRBV5-1 and TRBJ2-7; a weak D match, TRBD1 (5 bases). There are 14 residues in the CDR3. Germline loops: CDR1 SGHRS, CDR2 YFSETQ. Trimming removed 1 base from V and 2 bases from J, with 10 bases in between. The CDR3 sequence is CASSLNPRAYEQYF. The CDR3 nucleotides are TGCGCCAGCAGCTTGAACCCCAGGGCCTACGAGCAGTACTTC.

V and J are TRBV4-1 and TRBJ1-5; D gene unclear. From germline, CDR1 is MGHRA and CDR2 YSYEKL. The CDR3 covers 14 residues. V dropped 2 bases and J dropped 2 bases, with 7 bases sitting between them. CDR3 in DNA: TGCGCCAGCAGCCAATATCAGGGCAATCAGCCCCAGCATTTT. Protein sequence: CASSQYQGNQPQHF.

The chain uses TRBV28 and TRBJ1-5, with D unresolved. V was trimmed by 6 bases and J by 2 bases, leaving 11 bases between them. Germline CDR1 is MDHEN and CDR2 is SYDVKM. The CDR3 spans 14 residues. CDR3 sequence (DNA): TGTGCCAGCAGACCGGACCGACGCAATCAGCCCCAGCATTTT. It is translated as CASRPDRRNQPQHF. Full variable domain (missing parts from reference TRBV28 and TRBJ1-5): DVKVTQSSRYLVKRTGEKVFLECVQDMDHENMFWYRQDPGLGLRLIYFSYDVKMKEKGDIPEGYSVSREKKERFSLILESASTNQTSMYLCASRPDRRNQPQHFGDGTRLSIL.

The chain couples TRBV11-2 to TRBJ1-6, with 8 bases lining up with TRBD1. The CDR3 loop spans 17 amino acids. CDR1 and CDR2 from the germline V gene are SGHAT and FQNNGV. V lost 5 bases, J lost 2 bases, and 8 bases stayed unmatched. CDR3 in amino acids: CASSPRTGRTYNSPLHF. The CDR3 nucleotides are TGTGCCAGCAGCCCAAGGACAGGGAGGACCTATAATTCACCCCTCCACTTT. The full variable domain, completed using reference TRBV11-2 and TRBJ1-6, is EAGVAQSPRYKIIEKRQSVAFWCNPISGHATLYWYQQILGQGPKLLIQFQNNGVVDDSQLPKDRFSAERLKGVDSTLKIQPAKLEDSAVYLCASSPRTGRTYNSPLHFGNGTRLTVT.